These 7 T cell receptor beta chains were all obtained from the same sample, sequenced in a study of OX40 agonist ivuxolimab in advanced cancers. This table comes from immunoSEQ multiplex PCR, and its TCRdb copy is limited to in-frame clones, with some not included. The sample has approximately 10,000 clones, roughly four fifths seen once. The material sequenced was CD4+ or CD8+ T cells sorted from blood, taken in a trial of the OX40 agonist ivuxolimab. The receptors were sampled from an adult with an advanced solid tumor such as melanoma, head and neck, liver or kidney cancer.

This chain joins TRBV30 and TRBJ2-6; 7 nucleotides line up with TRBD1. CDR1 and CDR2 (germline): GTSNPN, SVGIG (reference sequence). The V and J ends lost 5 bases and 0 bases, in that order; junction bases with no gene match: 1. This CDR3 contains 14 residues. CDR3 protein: CAWAGGSGANVLTF. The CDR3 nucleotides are TGTGCCTGGGCAGGGGGCTCTGGGGCCAACGTCCTGACTTTC.

The chain's CDR3 is CASSSTGAPSSGNTIYF. The CDR3 DNA reads as TGTGCCAGCAGTTCTACAGGGGCCCCAAGCTCTGGAAACACCATATATTTT. This chain joins TRBV7-2 and TRBJ1-3; 7 nucleotides agree with TRBD1. This CDR3 comprises 17 residues. Germline values: CDR1 SGHTA, CDR2 FQGNSA. With V trimmed by 6 bases and J by 0 bases, 11 bases remained unmatched.

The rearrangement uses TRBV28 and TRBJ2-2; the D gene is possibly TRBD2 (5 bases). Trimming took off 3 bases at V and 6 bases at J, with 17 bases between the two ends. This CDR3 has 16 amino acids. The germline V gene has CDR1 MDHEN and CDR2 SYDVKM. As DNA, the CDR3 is TGTGCCAGCAGTTTGGCAGGACTGCTCCTTCCCGGGGAGCTGTTTTTT. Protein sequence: CASSLAGLLLPGELFF.

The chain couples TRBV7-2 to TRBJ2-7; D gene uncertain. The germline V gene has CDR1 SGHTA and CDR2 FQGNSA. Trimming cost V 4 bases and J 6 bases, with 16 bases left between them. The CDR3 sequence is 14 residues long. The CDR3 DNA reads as TGTGCCAGCAGCTCATTGGGGTACGCTTTCGAGCAGTACTTC. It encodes CASSSLGYAFEQYF.

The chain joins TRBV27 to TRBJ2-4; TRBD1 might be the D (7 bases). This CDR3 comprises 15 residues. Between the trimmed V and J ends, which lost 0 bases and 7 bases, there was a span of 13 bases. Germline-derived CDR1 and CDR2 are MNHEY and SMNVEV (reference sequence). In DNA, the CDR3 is TGTGCCAGCAGTTTATCAGGGGGCCGGGGGAACATTCAGTACTTC. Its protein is CASSLSGGRGNIQYF.

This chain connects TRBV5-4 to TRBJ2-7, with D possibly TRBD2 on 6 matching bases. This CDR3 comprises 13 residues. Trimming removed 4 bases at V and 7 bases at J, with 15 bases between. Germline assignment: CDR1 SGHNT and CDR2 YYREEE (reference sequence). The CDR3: CASSQDIGGEQYF. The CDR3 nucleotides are TGTGCCAGCAGCCAAGATATTGGGGGGGAGCAGTACTTC. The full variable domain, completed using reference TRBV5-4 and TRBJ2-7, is ETGVTQSPTHLIKTRGQQVTLRCSSQSGHNTVSWYQQALGQGPQFIFQYYREEENGRGNFPPRFSGLQFPNYSSELNVNALELDDSALYLCASSQDIGGEQYFGPGTRLTVT.

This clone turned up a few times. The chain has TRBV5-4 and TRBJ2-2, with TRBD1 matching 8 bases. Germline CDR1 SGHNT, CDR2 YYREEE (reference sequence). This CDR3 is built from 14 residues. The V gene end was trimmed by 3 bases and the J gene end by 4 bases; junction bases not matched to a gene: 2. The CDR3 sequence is CASSSDRGTGELFF. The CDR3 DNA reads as TGTGCCAGCAGCTCAGACAGGGGCACCGGGGAGCTGTTTTTT.